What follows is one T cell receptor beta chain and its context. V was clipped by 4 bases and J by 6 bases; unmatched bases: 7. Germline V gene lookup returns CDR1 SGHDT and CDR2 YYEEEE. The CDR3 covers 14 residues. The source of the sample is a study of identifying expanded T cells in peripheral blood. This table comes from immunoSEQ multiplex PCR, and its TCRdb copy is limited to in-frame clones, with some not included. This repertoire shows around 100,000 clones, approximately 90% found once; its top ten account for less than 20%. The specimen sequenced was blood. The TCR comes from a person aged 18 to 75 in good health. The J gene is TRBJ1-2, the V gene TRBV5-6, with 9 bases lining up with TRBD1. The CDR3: CASSRTGGSNGYTF. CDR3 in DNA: TGTGCCAGCAGCCGAACAGGGGGCAGCAATGGCTACACCTTC.